The entry below gives a single T cell receptor beta chain sequence along with its context. Its cognate antigen is unknown. This specimen belongs to a study of long-term antiretroviral therapy in people with HIV. Study-level results: Post-ART diversity increased but stayed below transplant donor controls. Repertoires from HIV showed CDR3 length ranges narrower than those of controls.

V gave up 1 base and J gave up 4 bases, with 8 bases separating them. The CDR3 is 14 residues long. Germline CDR1 reads SEHNR; CDR2 reads FQNEAQ (reference sequence). immunoSEQ v3.0 was run at survey level. For each individual sample, sequencing targeted about 35,000-50,000 T-cell genomes. The assay was immunoSEQ multiplex PCR, and TCRdb's table has in-frame clones only and misses some. The sample yields roughly 19,000 clones, approximately 86% seen once. This receptor was obtained from a middle-aged man with HIV. The rearrangement joins TRBV7-9 to TRBJ1-5, with TRBD1 as a possible D gene (6 bases). Sequencing used unsorted PBMCs, obtained 0.5 years after starting antiretroviral therapy. The DNA of the CDR3 is TGTGCCAGCAGCTTAGTGGACAGTAATCAGCCCCAGCATTTT. This encodes CASSLVDSNQPQHF.